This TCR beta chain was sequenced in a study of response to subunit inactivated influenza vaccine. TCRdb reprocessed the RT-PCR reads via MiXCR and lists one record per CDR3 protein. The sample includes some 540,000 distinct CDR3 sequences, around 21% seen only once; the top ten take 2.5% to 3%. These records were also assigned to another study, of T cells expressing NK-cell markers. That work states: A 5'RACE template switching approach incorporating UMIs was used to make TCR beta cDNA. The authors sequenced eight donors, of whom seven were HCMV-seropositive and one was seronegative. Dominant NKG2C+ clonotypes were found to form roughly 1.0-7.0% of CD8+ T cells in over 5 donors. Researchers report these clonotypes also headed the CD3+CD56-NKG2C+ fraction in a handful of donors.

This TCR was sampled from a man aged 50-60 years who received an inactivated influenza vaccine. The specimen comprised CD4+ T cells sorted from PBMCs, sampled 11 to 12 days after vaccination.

The DNA of the CDR3 is TGTGCCAGCAGCCAAGATTGGGGGGACAGGATGAACACTGAAGCTTTCTTT. Encoded protein: CASSQDWGDRMNTEAFF. This chain joins TRBV14 and TRBJ1-1; 8 nucleotides agree with TRBD1. The CDR3 is 17 residues long. The germline gives CDR1 SGHDN, CDR2 FVKESK. V shed 0 bases, J shed 0 bases, and the junction held 6 bases outside the gene matches. Complete variable domain (other parts from reference TRBV14 and TRBJ1-1): EAGVTQFPSHSVIEKGQTVTLRCDPISGHDNLYWYRRVMGKEIKFLLHFVKESKQDESGMPNNRFLAERTGGTYSTLKVQPAELEDSGVYFCASSQDWGDRMNTEAFFGQGTRLTVV.